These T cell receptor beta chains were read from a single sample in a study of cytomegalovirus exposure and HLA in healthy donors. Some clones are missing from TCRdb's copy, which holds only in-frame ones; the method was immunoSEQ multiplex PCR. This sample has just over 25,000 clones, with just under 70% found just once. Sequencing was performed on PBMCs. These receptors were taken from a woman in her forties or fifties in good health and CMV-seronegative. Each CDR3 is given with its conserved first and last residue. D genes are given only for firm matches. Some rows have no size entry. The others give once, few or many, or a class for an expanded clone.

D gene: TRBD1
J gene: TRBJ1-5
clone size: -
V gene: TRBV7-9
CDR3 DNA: TGTGCCAGCAGCTTATCCGGGGACAGGGGTGGTCAGCCCCAGCATTTT
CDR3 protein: CASSLSGDRGGQPQHF

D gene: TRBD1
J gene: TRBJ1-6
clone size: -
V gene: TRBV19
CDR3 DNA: TGTGCCAGTAAACCCTTGGCCGGACAGGGGCATTCACCCCTCCACTTT
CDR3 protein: CASKPLAGQGHSPLHF

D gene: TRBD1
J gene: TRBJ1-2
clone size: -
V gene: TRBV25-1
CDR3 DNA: TGTGCCAGCAGCCCCGGGACAGCTTCCTATGGCTACACCTTC
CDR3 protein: CASSPGTASYGYTF

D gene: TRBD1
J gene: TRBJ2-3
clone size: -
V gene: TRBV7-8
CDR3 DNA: TGTGCCAGCAGGGGACAGGGCACAGATACGCAGTATTTT
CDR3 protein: CASRGQGTDTQYF

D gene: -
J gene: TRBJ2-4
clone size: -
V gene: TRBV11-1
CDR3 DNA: TGTGCCAGCAGCTTAGGGGGCGCCAAAAACATTCAGTACTTC
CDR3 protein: CASSLGGAKNIQYF

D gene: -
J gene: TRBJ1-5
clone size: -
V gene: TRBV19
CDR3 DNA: TGTGCCAGTAGTATCGCCCAGGACAATCAGCCCCAGCATTTT
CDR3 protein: CASSIAQDNQPQHF

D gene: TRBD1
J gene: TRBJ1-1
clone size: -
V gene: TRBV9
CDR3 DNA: TGTGCCAGCAGCCTCCGGACAGGGGGCGGCACTGAAGCTTTCTTT
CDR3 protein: CASSLRTGGGTEAFF

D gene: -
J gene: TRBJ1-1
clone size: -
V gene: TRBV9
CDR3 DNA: TGTGCCAGCAGCGTAGAAGGGGGGGCTACCACTGAAGCTTTCTTT
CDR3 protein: CASSVEGGATTEAFF

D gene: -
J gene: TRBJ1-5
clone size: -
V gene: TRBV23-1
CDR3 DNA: TGCGCCAGCAGTCAGGAAAAGCGGGGGAACCCCAATCAGCCCCAGCATTTT
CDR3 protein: CASSQEKRGNPNQPQHF

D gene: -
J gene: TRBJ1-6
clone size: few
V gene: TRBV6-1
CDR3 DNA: TGTGCCAGCACCTCGTTGTATTCGGATTCACCCCTCCACTTT
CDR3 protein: CASTSLYSDSPLHF

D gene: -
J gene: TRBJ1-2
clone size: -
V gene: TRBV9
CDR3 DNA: TGTGCCAGCAGCGTAGCTACGGGGAGGGGGGATGGCTACACCTTC
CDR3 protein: CASSVATGRGDGYTF

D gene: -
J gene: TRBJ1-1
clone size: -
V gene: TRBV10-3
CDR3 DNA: TGTGCCATCAGTGAGGGAGCGCACACTGAAGCTTTCTTT
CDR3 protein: CAISEGAHTEAFF

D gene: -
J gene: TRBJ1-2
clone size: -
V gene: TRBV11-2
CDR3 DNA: TGTGCCAGCAGCCCCTGGCGTGGGGAGATTTATGGCTACACCTTC
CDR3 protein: CASSPWRGEIYGYTF

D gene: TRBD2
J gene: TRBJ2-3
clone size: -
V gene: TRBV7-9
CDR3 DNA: TGTGCCAGCAGCCTAGCGGCCACAGATACGCAGTATTTT
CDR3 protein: CASSLAATDTQYF

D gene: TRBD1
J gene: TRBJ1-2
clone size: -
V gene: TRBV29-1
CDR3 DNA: TGCAGCGTTGACGGGACAGGGAATGGCTACACCTTC
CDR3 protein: CSVDGTGNGYTF

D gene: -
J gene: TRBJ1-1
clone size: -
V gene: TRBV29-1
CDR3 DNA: TGCAGCGTTGCCCCGAGCGTGAACACTGAAGCTTTCTTT
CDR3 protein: CSVAPSVNTEAFF

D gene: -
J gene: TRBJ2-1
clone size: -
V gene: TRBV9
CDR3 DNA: TGTGCCAGCAGCGCAAAGGGAGGGGGTGAGCAGTTCTTC
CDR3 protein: CASSAKGGGEQFF

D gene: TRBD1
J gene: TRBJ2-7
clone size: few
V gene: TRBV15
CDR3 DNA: TGTGCCACCAGCAGACTACTGGGACAGGCGAGCGAGCAGTACTTC
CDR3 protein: CATSRLLGQASEQYF

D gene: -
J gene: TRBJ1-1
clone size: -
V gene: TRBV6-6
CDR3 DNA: TGTGCCAGCAGTTACCCTCAGGAAAACACTGAAGCTTTCTTT
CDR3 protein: CASSYPQENTEAFF

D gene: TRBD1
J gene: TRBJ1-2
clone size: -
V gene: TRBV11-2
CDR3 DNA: TGTGCCAGCAGCTTAGGGCTGGGACAGCTCTATGGCTACACCTTC
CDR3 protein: CASSLGLGQLYGYTF

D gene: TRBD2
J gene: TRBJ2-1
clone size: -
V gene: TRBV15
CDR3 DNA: TGTGCCACCAGGGCTAAGCGGGAGGGGTACAATGAGCAGTTCTTC
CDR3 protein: CATRAKREGYNEQFF

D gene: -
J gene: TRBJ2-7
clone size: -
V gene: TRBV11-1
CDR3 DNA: TGTGCCAGCAGCCGAGGCAGCGGTCCCTCCTACGAGCAGTACTTC
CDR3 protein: CASSRGSGPSYEQYF

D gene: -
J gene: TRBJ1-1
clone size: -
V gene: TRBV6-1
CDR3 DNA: TGTGCCAGCAGCGGGAGGGAGAACACTGAAGCTTTCTTT
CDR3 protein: CASSGRENTEAFF

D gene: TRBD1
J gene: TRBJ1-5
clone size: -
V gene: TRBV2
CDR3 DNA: TGTGCCAGCAGCCCGACAGGGCCGCAGCCCCAGCATTTT
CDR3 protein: CASSPTGPQPQHF

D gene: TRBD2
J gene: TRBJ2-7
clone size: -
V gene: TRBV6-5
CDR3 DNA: TGTGCCAGCAAATCGGGAGGCGAGCAGTACTTC
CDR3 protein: CASKSGGEQYF

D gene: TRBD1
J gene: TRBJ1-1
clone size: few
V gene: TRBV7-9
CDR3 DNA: TGTGCCAGCAGCTTCGACTCAACAGGGGCGAACACTGAAGCTTTCTTT
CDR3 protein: CASSFDSTGANTEAFF

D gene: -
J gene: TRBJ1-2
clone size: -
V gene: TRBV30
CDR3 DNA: TGTGCCTGGAGCGCAATAGGGGGGGGCATTGGCTACACCTTC
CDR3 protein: CAWSAIGGGIGYTF

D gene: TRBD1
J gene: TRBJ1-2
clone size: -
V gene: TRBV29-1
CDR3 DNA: TGCAGCGTTGAGCTCTTAGGGGGCCCGATTAACTATGGCTACACCTTC
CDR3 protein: CSVELLGGPINYGYTF

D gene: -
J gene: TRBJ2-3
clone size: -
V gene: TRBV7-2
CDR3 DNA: TGTGCCAGCAGCCCGGAGGGGGGACTAACCACAGATACGCAGTATTTT
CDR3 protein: CASSPEGGLTTDTQYF

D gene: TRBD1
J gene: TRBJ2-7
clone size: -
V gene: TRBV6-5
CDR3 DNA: TGTGCCAGCAGTGGGACAGCCAAGATGAGCGAGCAGTACTTC
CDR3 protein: CASSGTAKMSEQYF

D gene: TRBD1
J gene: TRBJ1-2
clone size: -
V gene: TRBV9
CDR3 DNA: TGTGCCAGCAGCGTAGCGAAGGACAGGGACGGCTACACCTTC
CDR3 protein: CASSVAKDRDGYTF

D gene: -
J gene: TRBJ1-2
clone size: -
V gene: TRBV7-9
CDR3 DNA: TGTGCCAGCAGGGACGGACAGTTTCTTAACTATGGCTACACCTTC
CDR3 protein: CASRDGQFLNYGYTF

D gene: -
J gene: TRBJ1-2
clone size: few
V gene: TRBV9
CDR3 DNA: TGTGCCAGCAGCCCCGATACCTGGAGTAATGGCTACACCTTC
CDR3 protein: CASSPDTWSNGYTF

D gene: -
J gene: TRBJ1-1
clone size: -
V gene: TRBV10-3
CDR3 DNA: TGTGCCACCAACCCGACAGGCTCAGACACTGAAGCTTTCTTT
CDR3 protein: CATNPTGSDTEAFF